This TCR beta chain was sequenced in a study of post-analysis software for immune sequencing data. As for the study in general: The cohort encompassed relapsing-remitting, secondary progressive and progressive-relapsing multiple sclerosis disease courses.

Study-level results: Comparison of patients with controls showed five TRBV segments more frequent in patients, TRBV5-6, TRBV5-1 and TRBV20-1 among them.

The CDR3 runs to 16 residues. Trimming took 10 bases from V and 1 from J; bases not matched to a gene: 13. The germline V gene encodes CDR1 ENHRY and CDR2 SYGVKD. Unique molecular identifiers had been added to the TCR beta cDNA libraries. It was from approximately 0.91 to 9.4 million T cells that 500,000 to 600,000 cDNA molecules came. TCRdb itself ran the PCR reads through MiXCR, one entry per CDR3 protein. The sample lists hundreds of thousands of distinct CDR3 sequences; 30% were seen once. There are a few counts of this clonotype. What it binds is unknown. The chain recombines TRBV10-3 with TRBJ1-1; 9 nucleotides agree with TRBD1. This receptor was obtained from a girl between 5 and 17 years old with multiple sclerosis. Sequencing was carried out using blood. The CDR3 DNA reads TGTGCCACCCAAGGGACAGGGAGGTCGGCGAACACTGAAGCTTTCTTT. Encoded protein: CATQGTGRSANTEAFF.